The 14 T cell receptor beta chains below come from one sample, sequenced in a study of T cell responses to AZD1222 COVID-19 vaccine. Assay used: immunoSEQ multiplex PCR; TCRdb lists only in-frame clones, some missing. The table includes some 25,000 clones, 88% detected once. The starting material was peripheral blood, obtained 28 days after the second AZD1222 dose. The origin of the receptors is an adult who received the AZD1222 COVID-19 vaccine.

This clone was counted a few times. The rearrangement links TRBV16 to TRBJ1-5; D is ambiguous. The germline CDR1 and CDR2 sequences are KGHSY and FQNENV. This CDR3 is built from 15 residues. Trimming cost V 0 bases and J 1 base, with 7 bases left between them. The CDR3 sequence: CASSQSGRSNQPQHF. For the CDR3, the DNA is TGTGCCAGCAGCCAATCTGGACGGAGCAATCAGCCCCAGCATTTT.

The V and J genes are TRBV28 and TRBJ1-2; no reliable D call. Germline assignment: CDR1 MDHEN and CDR2 SYDVKM. CDR3 length equals 12 residues. Trimming stripped 5 bases from V and 7 bases from J, with 11 bases between. CDR3 protein: CASSKGPSGYTF. CDR3 DNA sequence: TGTGCCAGCAGTAAGGGCCCTTCTGGCTACACCTTC.

The rearrangement uses TRBV3-1 (or the pseudogene TRBV3-2) and TRBJ1-1; D is uncertain. With 1 base removed from V and 1 base from J, the gap between germline ends came to 7 bases. The CDR3 contains 14 residues. Germline V CDR1 and CDR2: LGHDT, YNNKEL (reference sequence). This chain's CDR3 is CASSQVSTNTEAFF. Written as DNA, the CDR3 is TGTGCCAGCAGCCAAGTCAGCACGAACACTGAAGCTTTCTTT.

DNA for the CDR3: TGTGCCAGCAGCACAGGGACCTGCGAAGAGACCCAGTACTTC. Its protein product is CASSTGTCEETQYF. The chain employs TRBV21-1 and TRBJ2-5. TRBV21-1 is reported as a pseudogene. The CDR3 spans 14 residues.

The CDR3 nucleotides read TGTGCCAGCAGCTCGACCTCTAACTATGGCTACACCTTC. This encodes CASSSTSNYGYTF. The rearrangement joins TRBV7-8 to TRBJ1-2; the D is unclear. CDR3 length equals 13 residues. Trimming took off 4 bases at V and 0 bases at J, with 6 bases between the two ends. The germline V gene encodes CDR1 SGHVS and CDR2 FQNEAQ.

This chain joins TRBV28 and TRBJ1-3; tentative D call: TRBD1 (5 bases). The CDR3 runs to 14 residues. Germline V gene lookup returns CDR1 MDHEN and CDR2 SYDVKM. Trimming removed 5 bases at V and 0 bases at J, with 8 bases between. This CDR3 is CASSPTVSGNTIYF. CDR3 nucleotide sequence: TGTGCCAGCAGTCCGACAGTCTCTGGAAACACCATATATTTT.

The chain couples TRBV5-1 to TRBJ2-2; 9 bases agree with TRBD1. The better agreement between TRBJ1-3 and the DNA end casts doubt on the J call. The CDR3 totals 14 residues. Germline V gene lookup returns CDR1 SGHRS and CDR2 YFSETQ. The CDR3 DNA reads TGCGCCAGCAGCGAGGGGACAGGGGGAAACACCATATATTTT. This encodes CASSEGTGGNTIYF.

The chain joins TRBV19 to TRBJ1-6; TRBD1 matches 7 bases. Germline V gives CDR1 LNHDA, CDR2 SQIVND (reference sequence). CDR3 length equals 15 residues. V lost 6 bases to trimming and J lost 4 bases; unmatched junction nucleotides: 6. CDR3: CASRTRQGYNSPLHF. The CDR3 DNA is TGTGCCAGTAGAACACGACAGGGATATAATTCACCCCTCCACTTT.

The rearrangement joins TRBV28 to TRBJ2-7; possibly TRBD1 for D (6 bases). Germline CDR1 is MDHEN and CDR2 is SYDVKM. The CDR3 length is 17 residues. V was pared by 6 bases and J by 0 bases, with 21 bases between. CDR3 residues: CASSSDRYRESSYEQYF. CDR3 nucleotide sequence: TGTGCCAGCAGCTCGGACCGATACAGGGAGAGCTCCTACGAGCAGTACTTC.

The chain uses TRBV11-2 and TRBJ1-1, with TRBD1 as a possible D gene (6 bases). The CDR3 loop spans 14 amino acids. V was pared by 8 bases and J by 5 bases, with 18 bases between. CDR1 SGHAT and CDR2 FQNNGV come from the germline V gene. Here the CDR3 DNA reads TGTGCCAGCCGCCGGTCGGGGGGGCGGACTGAAGCTTTCTTT. It encodes CASRRSGGRTEAFF.

The rearrangement uses TRBV7-9 and TRBJ2-1, with 7 bases that match TRBD2. Germline V lookup: CDR1 SEHNR, CDR2 FQNEAQ (reference sequence). CDR3 length: 16 amino acids. Trimming took 6 bases from V and 4 from J; bases not matched to a gene: 12. For the CDR3, the DNA is TGTGCCAGCAGTTACCCCGGGTTAGCGGGTTACAATGAGCAGTTCTTC. It specifies CASSYPGLAGYNEQFF.

The rearrangement links TRBV4-2 to TRBJ2-6; tentative D call: TRBD2 (6 bases). The CDR3 has 16 amino acids. V lost 0 bases, J lost 2 bases, and 8 bases lay in between. The germline V gene has CDR1 LGHNA and CDR2 YNFKEQ. This CDR3 is CASSQDWGAGANVLTF. The CDR3 nucleotides read TGTGCCAGCAGCCAAGATTGGGGGGCTGGGGCCAACGTCCTGACTTTC.

The V and J genes are TRBV3-1 (or the pseudogene TRBV3-2) and TRBJ1-2; D is possibly TRBD1 (5 bases). CDR3 length: 15 residues. Per germline, CDR1 LGHDT and CDR2 YNNKEL (reference sequence). Trimming pared 1 base from V and 1 base from J, leaving 10 bases between. The CDR3 is CASSQGGLVNYGYTF. CDR3 DNA sequence: TGTGCCAGCAGCCAAGGGGGGTTAGTTAACTATGGCTACACCTTC.

The genes are TRBV3-1 (or the pseudogene TRBV3-2) and TRBJ1-2; weak D call: TRBD1 (5 bases). Germline loops: CDR1 LGHDT, CDR2 YNNKEL (reference sequence). With 5 bases removed from V and 4 bases from J, the gap between germline ends came to 11 bases. The CDR3 is 13 residues long. CDR3 coding DNA: TGTGCCAGCAGCGAAACAGGTGCCTATGGCTACACCTTC. Amino acids: CASSETGAYGYTF.